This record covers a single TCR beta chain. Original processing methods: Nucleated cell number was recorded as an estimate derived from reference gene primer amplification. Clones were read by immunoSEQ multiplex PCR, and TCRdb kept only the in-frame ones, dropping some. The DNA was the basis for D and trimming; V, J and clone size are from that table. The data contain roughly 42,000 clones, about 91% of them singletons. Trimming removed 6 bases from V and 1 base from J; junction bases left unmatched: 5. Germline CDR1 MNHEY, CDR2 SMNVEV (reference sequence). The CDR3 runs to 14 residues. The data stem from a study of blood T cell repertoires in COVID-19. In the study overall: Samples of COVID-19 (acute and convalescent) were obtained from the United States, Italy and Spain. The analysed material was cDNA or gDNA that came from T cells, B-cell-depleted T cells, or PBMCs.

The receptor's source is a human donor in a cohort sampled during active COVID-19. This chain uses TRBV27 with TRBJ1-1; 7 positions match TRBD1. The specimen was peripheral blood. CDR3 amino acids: CASRPGGGNTEAFF. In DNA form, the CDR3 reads TGTGCCAGCAGGCCAGGGGGAGGGAACACTGAAGCTTTCTTT.